What follows is one T cell receptor beta chain and its context. Antigen specificity is unknown. The data were obtained in a study of CXCR3-negative and CXCR3-positive naive CD8 T cells. Notes on the study in general: Memory CD8+ T cell repertoires were far less diverse than both naive subsets. Cryopreservation partially decreased CXCR3 expression, and most assays used fresh PBMCs. The TRB CDR3s that CXCR3-positive naive cells carried were more hydrophobic than those of CXCR3-negative naive cells.

It was by 5' RACE with UMI labels that the TRB cDNA libraries were prepared. Following a re-call of the 5' RACE reads, TCRdb has one entry per CDR3 protein and lacks DNA. The sample is made up of about 63,000 distinct CDR3 sequences, and the top ten hold 4.8% of it. Germline V lookup: CDR1 MNHEY, CDR2 SMNVEV (reference sequence). The CDR3 is made up of 14 amino acids. The V gene is TRBV27, the J gene TRBJ2-1; TCRdb outputs TRBD1, but without DNA this stays unchecked. The sequenced sample was naive CXCR3+ CD8+ T cells from blood. Regarding subset: CD45RO-CCR7+CD27+CD95- naive CD8+ T cells expressing CXCR3 (TNR3+). The clonotype was recovered from a human donor in good health. Some clones in this sample may be carry-over from other donors' samples. CDR3 loop: CASRWGPLYNEQFF.